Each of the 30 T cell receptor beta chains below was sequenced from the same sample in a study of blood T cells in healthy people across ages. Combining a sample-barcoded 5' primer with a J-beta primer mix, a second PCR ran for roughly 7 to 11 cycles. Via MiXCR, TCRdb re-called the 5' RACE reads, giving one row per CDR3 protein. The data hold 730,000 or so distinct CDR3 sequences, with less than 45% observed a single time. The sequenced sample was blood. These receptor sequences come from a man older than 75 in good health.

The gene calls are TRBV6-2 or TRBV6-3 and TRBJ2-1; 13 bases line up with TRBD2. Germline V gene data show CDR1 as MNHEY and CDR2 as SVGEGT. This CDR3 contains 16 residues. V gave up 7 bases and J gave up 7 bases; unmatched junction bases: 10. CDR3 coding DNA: TGTGCCAGCACTTTCGAAACTAGCGGGGGGGCGAATGAGCAGTTCTTC. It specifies CASTFETSGGANEQFF.

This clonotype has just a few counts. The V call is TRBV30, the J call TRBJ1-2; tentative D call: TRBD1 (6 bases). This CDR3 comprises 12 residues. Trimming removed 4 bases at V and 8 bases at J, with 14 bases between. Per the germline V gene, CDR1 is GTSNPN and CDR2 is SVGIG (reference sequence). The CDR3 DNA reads TGTGCCTGGATGACGGGGGCGAAAGGCTACACCTTC. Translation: CAWMTGAKGYTF.

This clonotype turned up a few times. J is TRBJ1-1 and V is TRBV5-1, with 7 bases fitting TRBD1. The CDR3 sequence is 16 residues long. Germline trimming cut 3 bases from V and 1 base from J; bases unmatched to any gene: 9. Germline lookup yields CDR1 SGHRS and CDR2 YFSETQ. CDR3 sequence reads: CASSSTGSQGNTEAFF. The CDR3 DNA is TGCGCCAGCAGCTCGACAGGGAGTCAGGGGAACACTGAAGCTTTCTTT.

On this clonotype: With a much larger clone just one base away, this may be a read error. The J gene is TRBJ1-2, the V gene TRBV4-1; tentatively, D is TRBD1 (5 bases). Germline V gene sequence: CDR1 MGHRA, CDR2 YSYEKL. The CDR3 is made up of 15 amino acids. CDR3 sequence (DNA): TGCGCCGGCAGCCCCCCCGACAGAGGTCCGGGTGGCTACACCTTC. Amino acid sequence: CAGSPPDRGPGGYTF.

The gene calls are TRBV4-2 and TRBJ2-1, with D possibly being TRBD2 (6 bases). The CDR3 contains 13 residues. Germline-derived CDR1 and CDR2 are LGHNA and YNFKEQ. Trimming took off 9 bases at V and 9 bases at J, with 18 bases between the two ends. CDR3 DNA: TGTGCCAGTACTAGGGAGGATTTCAGTGAGCAGTTCTTC. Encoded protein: CASTREDFSEQFF.

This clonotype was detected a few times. CDR3: CSVDGTAATDTQYF. The DNA for the CDR3 is TGCAGCGTTGACGGGACAGCGGCCACAGATACGCAGTATTTT. The rearrangement links TRBV29-1 to TRBJ2-3, with 7 nucleotides matching TRBD1. V shed 3 bases, J shed 2 bases, and the junction held 5 bases outside the gene matches. Germline loops: CDR1 SQVTM, CDR2 ANQGSEA. CDR3 length: 14 amino acids.

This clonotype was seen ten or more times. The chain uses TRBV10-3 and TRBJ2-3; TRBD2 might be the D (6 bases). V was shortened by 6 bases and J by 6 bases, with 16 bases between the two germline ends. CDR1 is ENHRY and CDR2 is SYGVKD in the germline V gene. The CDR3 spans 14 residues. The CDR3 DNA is TGTGCCATCAGCCATACAACGACTAGGGATACGCAGTATTTT. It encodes CAISHTTTRDTQYF.

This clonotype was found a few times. This CDR3 is CASSLGPGNQETQYF. The CDR3 bases are TGCGCCAGCAGCTTGGGCCCGGGAAATCAAGAGACCCAGTACTTC. The chain uses TRBV5-1 and TRBJ2-5; a possible D gene is TRBD2 (5 bases). The V and J ends lost 0 bases and 2 bases respectively, with 11 bases between them. The V gene's germline CDR1 is SGHRS and CDR2 YFSETQ. This CDR3 is built from 15 residues.

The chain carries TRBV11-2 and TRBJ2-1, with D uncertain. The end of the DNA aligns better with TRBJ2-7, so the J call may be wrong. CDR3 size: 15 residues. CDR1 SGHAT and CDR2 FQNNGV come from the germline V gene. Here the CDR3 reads CASSLGGLSSNEQYF. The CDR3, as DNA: TGTGCCAGCAGCTTAGGAGGTCTTAGTAGTAATGAGCAGTACTTC.

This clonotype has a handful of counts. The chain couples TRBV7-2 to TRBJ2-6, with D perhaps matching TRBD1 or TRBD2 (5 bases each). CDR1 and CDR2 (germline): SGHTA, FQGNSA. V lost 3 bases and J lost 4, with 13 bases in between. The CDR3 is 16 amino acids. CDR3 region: CASSFSRGSGANVLTF. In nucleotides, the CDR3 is TGTGCCAGCAGCTTCTCGAGGGGTTCAGGGGCCAACGTCCTGACTTTC.

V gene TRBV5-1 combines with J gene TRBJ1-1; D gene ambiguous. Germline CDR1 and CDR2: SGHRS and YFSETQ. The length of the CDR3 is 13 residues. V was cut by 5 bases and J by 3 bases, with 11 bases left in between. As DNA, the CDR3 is TGCGCCAGCAGATCCGGACCCGACACTGAAGCTTTCTTT. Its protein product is CASRSGPDTEAFF. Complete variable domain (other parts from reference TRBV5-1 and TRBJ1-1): KAGVTQTPRYLIKTRGQQVTLSCSPISGHRSVSWYQQTPGQGLQFLFEYFSETQRNKGNFPGRFSGRQFSNSRSEMNVSTLELGDSALYLCASRSGPDTEAFFGQGTRLTVV.

The CDR3 DNA follows: TGCAGTGCCCCGGACAGGGGGAGGCACACCGGGGAGCTGTTTTTT. It specifies CSAPDRGRHTGELFF. This chain uses TRBV20-1 with TRBJ2-2; 10 bases line up with TRBD1. Trimming cost V 6 bases and J 3 bases; bases outside gene matches: 7. Looked up from germline, CDR1 is DFQATT and CDR2 is SNEGSKA (reference sequence). CDR3 length: 15 residues.

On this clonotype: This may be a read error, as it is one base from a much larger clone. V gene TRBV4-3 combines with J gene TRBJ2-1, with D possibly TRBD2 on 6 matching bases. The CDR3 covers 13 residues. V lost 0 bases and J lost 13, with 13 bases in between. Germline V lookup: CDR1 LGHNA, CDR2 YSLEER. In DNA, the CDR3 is TGCGCCAGCAGCCAAGACCTCCGGGAGACCCAGTTCTTC. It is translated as CASSQDLRETQFF.

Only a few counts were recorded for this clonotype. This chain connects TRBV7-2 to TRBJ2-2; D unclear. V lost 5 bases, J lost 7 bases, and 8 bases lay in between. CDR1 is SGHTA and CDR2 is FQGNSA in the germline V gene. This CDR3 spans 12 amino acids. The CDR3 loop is CASSPFVGELFF. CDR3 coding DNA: TGTGCCAGCAGCCCGTTCGTCGGGGAGCTGTTTTTT.

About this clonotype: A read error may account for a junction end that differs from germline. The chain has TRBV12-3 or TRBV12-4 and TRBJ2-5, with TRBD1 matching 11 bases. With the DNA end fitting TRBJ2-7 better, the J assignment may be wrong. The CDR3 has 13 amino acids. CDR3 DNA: TGTGTCAGCATGGACAGGGGGCCCAACGAGCAGTACTTC. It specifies CVSMDRGPNEQYF.

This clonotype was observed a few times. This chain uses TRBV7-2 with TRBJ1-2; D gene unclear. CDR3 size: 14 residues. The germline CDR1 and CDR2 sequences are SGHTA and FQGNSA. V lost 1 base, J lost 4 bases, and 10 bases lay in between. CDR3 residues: CASSLGRQFYGYTF. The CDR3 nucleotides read TGTGCCAGCAGCTTAGGTCGGCAGTTCTATGGCTACACCTTC.

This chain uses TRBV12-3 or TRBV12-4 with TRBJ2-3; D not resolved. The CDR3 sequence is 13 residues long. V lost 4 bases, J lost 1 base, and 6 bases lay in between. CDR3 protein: CASSCQGTDTQYF. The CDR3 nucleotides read TGTGCCAGCAGTTGTCAGGGCACAGATACGCAGTATTTT.

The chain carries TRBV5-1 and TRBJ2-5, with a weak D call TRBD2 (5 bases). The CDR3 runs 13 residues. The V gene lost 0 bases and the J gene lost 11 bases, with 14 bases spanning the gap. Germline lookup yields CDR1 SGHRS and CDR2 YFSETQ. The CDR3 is CASSLDGRGKQYF. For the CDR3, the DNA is TGCGCCAGCAGCTTGGACGGCCGGGGAAAGCAGTACTTC.

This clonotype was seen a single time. The CDR3 protein is CASNPTAPSYNEQYF. The CDR3 DNA reads as TGTGCCAGCAACCCGACAGCACCGTCCTACAATGAGCAGTACTTC. The chain carries TRBV12-3 or TRBV12-4 and TRBJ2-7; possible D gene TRBD1, 5 bases. There are 15 residues in the CDR3. The ends were cut back, 7 bases at V and 7 bases at J, with 23 bases in the middle.

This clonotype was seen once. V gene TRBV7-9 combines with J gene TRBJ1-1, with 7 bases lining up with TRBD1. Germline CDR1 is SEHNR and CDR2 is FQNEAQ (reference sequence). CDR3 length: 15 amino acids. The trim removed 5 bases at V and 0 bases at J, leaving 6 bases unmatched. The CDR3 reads CASSPWDSLNTEAFF. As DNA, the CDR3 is TGTGCCAGCAGCCCCTGGGACAGCTTGAACACTGAAGCTTTCTTT.

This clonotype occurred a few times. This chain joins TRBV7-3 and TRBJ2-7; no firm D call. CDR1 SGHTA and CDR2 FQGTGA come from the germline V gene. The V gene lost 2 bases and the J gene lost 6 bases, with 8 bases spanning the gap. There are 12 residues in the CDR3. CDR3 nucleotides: TGTGCCAGCAGCTTATATGTGGGCGAGCAGTACTTC. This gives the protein CASSLYVGEQYF.

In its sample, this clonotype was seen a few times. The CDR3 coding sequence is TGTGCCAGCAGCCGAGCCGGGACAGACGGATCAGATACGCAGTATTTT. Translated, it gives CASSRAGTDGSDTQYF. The chain combines TRBV7-3 with TRBJ2-3; 7 nucleotides match TRBD1. J was trimmed by 4 bases and V by 5 bases; bases with no gene match: 12. The CDR3 consists of 16 residues. The V gene's germline CDR1 is SGHTA and CDR2 FQGTGA.

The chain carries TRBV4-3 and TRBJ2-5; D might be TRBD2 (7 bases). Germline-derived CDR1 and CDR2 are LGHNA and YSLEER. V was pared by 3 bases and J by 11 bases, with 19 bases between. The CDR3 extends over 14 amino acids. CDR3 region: CASSQDRGATEQYF. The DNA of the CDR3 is TGCGCCAGCAGCCAGGATCGGGGGGCGACTGAGCAGTACTTC.

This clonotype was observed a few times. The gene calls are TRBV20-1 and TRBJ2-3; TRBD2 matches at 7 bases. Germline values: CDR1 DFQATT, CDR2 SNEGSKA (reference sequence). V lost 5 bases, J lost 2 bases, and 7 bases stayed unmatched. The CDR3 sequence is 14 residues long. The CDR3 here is CSAPGEGPTDTQYF. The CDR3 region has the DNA TGCAGTGCTCCGGGGGAGGGCCCCACAGATACGCAGTATTTT.

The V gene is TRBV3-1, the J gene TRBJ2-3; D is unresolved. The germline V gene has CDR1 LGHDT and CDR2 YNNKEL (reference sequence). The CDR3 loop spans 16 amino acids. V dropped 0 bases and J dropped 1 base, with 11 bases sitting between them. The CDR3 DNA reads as TGTGCCAGCAGCCAAGATCGACGTCTGGGCACAGATACGCAGTATTTT. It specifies CASSQDRRLGTDTQYF.

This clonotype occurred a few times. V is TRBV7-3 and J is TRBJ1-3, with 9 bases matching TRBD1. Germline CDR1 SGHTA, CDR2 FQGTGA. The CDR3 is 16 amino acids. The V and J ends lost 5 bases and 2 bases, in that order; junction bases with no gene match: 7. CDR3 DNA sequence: TGTGCCAGCAGCCCAGGACAGGGGTATACTGGAAACACCATATATTTT. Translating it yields CASSPGQGYTGNTIYF.

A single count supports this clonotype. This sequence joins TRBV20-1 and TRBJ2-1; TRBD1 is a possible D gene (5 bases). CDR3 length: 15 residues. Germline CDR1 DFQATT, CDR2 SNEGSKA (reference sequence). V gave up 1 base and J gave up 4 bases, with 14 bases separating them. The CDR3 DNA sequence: TGCAGTGCTAGAGCCGCGCTGGGGCGATACAATGAGCAGTTCTTC. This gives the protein CSARAALGRYNEQFF.

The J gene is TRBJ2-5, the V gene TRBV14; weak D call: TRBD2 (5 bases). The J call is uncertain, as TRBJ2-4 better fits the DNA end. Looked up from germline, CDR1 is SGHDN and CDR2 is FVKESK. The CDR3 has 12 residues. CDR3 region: CASSQARGIQYF. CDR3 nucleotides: TGTGCCAGCAGCCAAGCCCGGGGCATTCAGTACTTC.

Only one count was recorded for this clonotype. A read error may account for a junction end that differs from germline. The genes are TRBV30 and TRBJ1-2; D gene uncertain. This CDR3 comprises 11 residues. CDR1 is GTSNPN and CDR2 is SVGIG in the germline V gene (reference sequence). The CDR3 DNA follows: TGTGCCGGGAGTTTGGGCTATGGCTACACCTTC. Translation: CAGSLGYGYTF.

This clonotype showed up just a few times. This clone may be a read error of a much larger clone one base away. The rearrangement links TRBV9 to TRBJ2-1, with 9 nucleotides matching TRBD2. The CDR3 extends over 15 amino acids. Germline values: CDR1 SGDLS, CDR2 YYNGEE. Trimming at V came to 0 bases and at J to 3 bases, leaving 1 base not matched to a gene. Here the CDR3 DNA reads TGTGCCAGCAGCGTAGGAGCGGGGGGCTACAATGAGCAGTTCTTC. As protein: CASSVGAGGYNEQFF.